The rows below give T cell receptor beta chains drawn from one sample of a study of OX40 agonist ivuxolimab in advanced cancers. TCRdb's copy holds only in-frame clones and misses some; the assay was immunoSEQ multiplex PCR. The table shows approximately 64,000 clones, with roughly 80% occurring only once. The sequences come from CD4+ or CD8+ T cells sorted from blood, collected in a trial of the OX40 agonist ivuxolimab. The receptors come from an adult with an advanced solid tumor such as melanoma, head and neck, liver or kidney cancer. The conserved cysteine and the conserved F or W are not part of the CDR3 here.

j_call,cdr3_length,v_call,cdr3_aa
TRBJ2-5,11,TRBV4-2,ASSQGYQETQY
TRBJ1-3,12,TRBV6-5,ASTTGDSRNTIY
TRBJ1-3,14,TRBV5-1,ASSLEVGRSGNTIY
TRBJ2-2,13,TRBV19,ASREGLAETGELF
TRBJ1-5,11,TRBV4-1,ASSQDPWGPQH
TRBJ2-7,12,TRBV27,ASSSTSGSYEQY
TRBJ2-5,12,TRBV7-6,ASSHLAGQETQY
TRBJ1-6,13,TRBV5-6,TSSGGTGSNSPLH
TRBJ2-5,11,TRBV6-1,ASSEGGAETQY
TRBJ2-3,12,TRBV9,ASSVMSFTDTQY
TRBJ2-1,11,TRBV2,ASELGLNNEQF
TRBJ1-1,13,TRBV7-2,ASSLGGTSQLEAF
TRBJ1-3,9,TRBV5-8,ASSLGPGRD
TRBJ2-7,9,TRBV20-1,SATGGYEQY
TRBJ2-1,6,TRBV10-1,ASSEQF
TRBJ2-2,14,TRBV4-1,ASSQAGQGRTGELF
TRBJ2-1,12,TRBV29-1,SVVTSLRRGEQF
TRBJ1-1,13,TRBV7-2,ASSPPGRGLSEAF
TRBJ2-7,11,TRBV10-2,ASVSAGGHEQY
TRBJ1-5,14,TRBV5-1,ASSAGTGPSNQPQH
TRBJ1-2,13,TRBV14,ASSQDPTGIYGYT
TRBJ1-2,13,TRBV30,AWSVRANPNYGYT
TRBJ2-7,9,TRBV28,ASSLMYEQY
TRBJ1-5,14,TRBV7-8,ASSLSRRVRGQPQH
TRBJ1-2,13,TRBV11-2,ASSSLTGSGYGYT
TRBJ2-1,10,TRBV4-2,ASSPDGDEQF
TRBJ1-2,12,TRBV2,ASSPNDRVYGYT
TRBJ2-7,9,TRBV7-9,ASSLDYEQY
TRBJ2-1,14,TRBV7-9,ASSPLLRTGRNEQF
TRBJ2-1,9,TRBV15,ATSRDVAKF
TRBJ2-3,13,TRBV10-2,ASSASPSHTDTQY
TRBJ1-2,12,TRBV6-5,ASSYAGGRTGYT
TRBJ2-5,12,TRBV25-1,ASRSGTHQETQY
TRBJ1-2,12,TRBV5-4,ASILRGSRSGYT
TRBJ1-1,12,TRBV18,ASSPESGGTEAF
TRBJ1-2,11,TRBV18,ASSPGKGYGYT
TRBJ2-3,15,TRBV11-2,ASSLGGLAGGRDTQY
TRBJ2-7,13,TRBV6-1,ASSEGDRKDYEQY
TRBJ2-7,12,TRBV7-2,ASSFARLSYEQY
TRBJ2-1,14,TRBV5-1,ASSLVATSSYNEQF
TRBJ2-5,12,TRBV7-7,ASSPGTFDGTQY
TRBJ2-1,13,TRBV18,ASSPPTSLVNEQF
TRBJ1-1,11,TRBV6-6,ASRQPDRGEAF
TRBJ1-5,11,TRBV14,ASSRNSNQPQH
TRBJ2-1,9,TRBV19,ASSMDHEQF
TRBJ2-2,13,TRBV5-6,ASSSGGPNTGELF
TRBJ2-1,12,TRBV9,ASSVKGVSNEQF
TRBJ2-7,12,TRBV6-5,ASSRDRGLYEQY
TRBJ2-3,10,TRBV19,ASSMTRDTQY
TRBJ2-3,16,TRBV4-2,ASSQDRLAGGSTDTQY
TRBJ2-6,13,TRBV5-4,ASSLGVSLANVLT
TRBJ2-2,11,TRBV6-5,ASSRLGGGELF
TRBJ1-1,18,TRBV4-1,ASSQASFANRAQGGPEAF